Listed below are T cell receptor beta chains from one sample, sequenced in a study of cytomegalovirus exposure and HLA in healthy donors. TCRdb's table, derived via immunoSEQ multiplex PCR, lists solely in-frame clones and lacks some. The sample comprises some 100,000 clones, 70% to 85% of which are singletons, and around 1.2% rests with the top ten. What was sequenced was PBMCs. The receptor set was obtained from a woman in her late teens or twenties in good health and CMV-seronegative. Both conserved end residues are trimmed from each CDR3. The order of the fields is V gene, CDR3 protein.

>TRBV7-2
ASSQGHLVDEQF
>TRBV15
ATGTSIYEQY
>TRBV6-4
ASSDGGDLSGELF
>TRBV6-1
ASSEYSGGEETQY
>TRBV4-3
ASSQEPQGTNTGELF
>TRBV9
ASSLGAGGSSNEKLF
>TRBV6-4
ASSDAGGSYNEQF
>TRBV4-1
ASSQGGLSYEQY
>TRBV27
ASSLGTLLSLQY
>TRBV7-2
ASSSKGRGVDEQF
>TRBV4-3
ASSQVRVTEAF
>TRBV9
ASSARRGTEAF
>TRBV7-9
ASSFGRSSYEQY
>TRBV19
ASSLEAGSSYNEQF
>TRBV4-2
ASSQAAGYYNEQF
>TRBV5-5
ASSGGYEQY
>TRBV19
ASCTLVLGQGDYNEQF
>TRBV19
ASSRTGGWIAF
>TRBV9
ASSVVGLETDTQY
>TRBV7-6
ASSLAGPESGYT
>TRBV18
ASSPIQGTEAF
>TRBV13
ASSLWGRGNEQF
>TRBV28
ASSNMDSGGDQPQH
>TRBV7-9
ASSLTSGANVLT
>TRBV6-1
ASSGYRVSANQPQH
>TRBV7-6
ASSLSLAEHTYEQY
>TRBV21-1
ASSNFRGRWDEQY
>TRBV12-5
ASGLEGEKGNQPQH
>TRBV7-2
ASSTGTGPYEQY
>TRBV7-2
ASSPGASGGLAKNIQY
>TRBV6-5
ASSQLVGTSSEQF
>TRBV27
ASSPHPTLYGYEQY
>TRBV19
ASRATANEQF
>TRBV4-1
ASSQGLAGETQY
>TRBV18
ASSPGSLYYEQY
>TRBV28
ASSRHRVVQPQH
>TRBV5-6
ASSLGQWAGELF
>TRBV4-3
ASSQVGGTGANVLT
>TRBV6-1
ASSDRGSTDTQY
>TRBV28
ASNPPAGVGETQY
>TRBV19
ASSKGSLLRDQPQH
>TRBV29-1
SVGNRGRGETQY
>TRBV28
ASSFGQYPGQY
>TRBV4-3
ASSQGRFRLLGMEKLF
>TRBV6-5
ASSYSEETYEQY
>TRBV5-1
ASSLDGGSYNEQF
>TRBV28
ASSFQGLSQPQH
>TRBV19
ASSNSPGTGYYGYT